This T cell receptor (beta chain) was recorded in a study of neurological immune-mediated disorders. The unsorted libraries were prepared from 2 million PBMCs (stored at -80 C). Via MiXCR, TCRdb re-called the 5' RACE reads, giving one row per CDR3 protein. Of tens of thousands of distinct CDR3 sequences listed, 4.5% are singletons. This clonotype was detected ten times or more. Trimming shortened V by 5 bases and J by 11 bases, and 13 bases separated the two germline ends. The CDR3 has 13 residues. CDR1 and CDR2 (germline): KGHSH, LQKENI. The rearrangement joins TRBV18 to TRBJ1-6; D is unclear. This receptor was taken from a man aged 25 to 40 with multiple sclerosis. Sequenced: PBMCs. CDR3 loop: CASSLAERTPLHF. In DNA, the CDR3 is TGTGCCAGCTCATTGGCCGAGAGGACACCCCTCCACTTT.